This TCR beta chain appears in the sequencing data of a study of persistence of HIV-infected CD4 T cells. The wider study: A couple of participants gave one leukapheresis sample; others gave up to roughly 180 mL blood repeatedly.

CDR1 and CDR2 from the germline V gene are SGHRS and YFSETQ. The CDR3 has 15 residues. V dropped 4 bases and J dropped 4 bases, with 17 bases sitting between them. Sequencing used immunoSEQ version 4 in survey mode. The repertoire was sequenced with immunoSEQ multiplex PCR; TCRdb's copy has only in-frame clones and lacks some. The table lists approximately 45,000 clones, around 90% of them singletons. Cells were stimulated nonspecifically with anti-CD3/anti-CD28 magnetic beads. CD4+ T cells upregulating both CD40 ligand and CD69 were sorted as responding cells. As to this clone: Its antigen is unknown.

The sample consisted of CD4+ T cells sorted from PBMCs after roughly 18-hour stimulation, taken from a patient who received antiretroviral therapy. The chain employs TRBV5-1 and TRBJ1-1; the D is unclear. This TCR came from an adult woman with HIV who was CMV-seropositive. Here the CDR3 reads CASSVVTAMGTEAFF. CDR3 nucleotide sequence: TGCGCCAGCAGCGTTGTAACAGCGATGGGCACTGAAGCTTTCTTT.